The next 11 T cell receptor beta chains were all read from a single sample in a study of T-cell memory formation after mild COVID-19. MiXCR, run by TCRdb on the 5' RACE reads, gives a single entry per CDR3 protein. The data show about 270,000 distinct CDR3 sequences, roughly 17% seen once. Sequencing was carried out using PBMCs or a T cell subset sorted from them (not recorded which). The source is a man aged 18-30 years who had mild COVID-19 (a few samples of this study predate the infection). Cell type and time point are not known.

This clonotype was seen more than once but under ten times. V and J are TRBV24-1 and TRBJ1-5, with D perhaps TRBD1 (5 bases). Germline V gives CDR1 KGHDR, CDR2 SFDVKD. V lost 3 bases to trimming and J lost 6 bases, with 11 bases between them. The CDR3 spans 14 residues. CDR3 coding DNA: TGTGCCACCAGTGATCCCCTCCAGGGTCAGCCCCAGCATTTT. Translation: CATSDPLQGQPQHF.

The chain uses TRBV19 and TRBJ1-1, with 8 bases matching TRBD1. V lost 7 bases and J lost 5; bases outside the gene matches: 9. The CDR3 covers 14 residues. Germline V gives CDR1 LNHDA, CDR2 SQIVND (reference sequence). In DNA form, the CDR3 reads TGTGCCAGTAATATTCAGGGGGCGAAGACTGAAGCTTTCTTT. Translation: CASNIQGAKTEAFF. Full variable domain (remainder filled in from reference TRBV19 and TRBJ1-1): DGGITQSPKYLFRKEGQNVTLSCEQNLNHDAMYWYRQDPGQGLRLIYYSQIVNDFQKGDIAEGYSVSREKKESFPLTVTSAQKNPTAFYLCASNIQGAKTEAFFGQGTRLTVV.

This chain connects TRBV20-1 to TRBJ2-3, with no clear D. Germline V lookup: CDR1 DFQATT, CDR2 SNEGSKA (reference sequence). This CDR3 has 13 residues. V dropped 6 bases and J dropped 0 bases, with 10 bases sitting between them. The CDR3 region has the DNA TGCAGTGCCAGATCCAGGAGCACAGATACGCAGTATTTT. Translation: CSARSRSTDTQYF.

This clonotype was detected only a few times. The chain combines TRBV7-9 with TRBJ1-2; D not resolved. This CDR3 has 14 residues. V lost 1 base to trimming and J lost 8 bases, with 14 bases between them. The germline CDR1 and CDR2 sequences are SEHNR and FQNEAQ (reference sequence). The CDR3 loop is CASSLDTGLGGYTF. The CDR3 nucleotides read TGTGCCAGCAGCTTAGATACGGGTCTCGGAGGCTACACCTTC.

V gene TRBV4-3 combines with J gene TRBJ2-3; TRBD2 matches at 9 bases. This CDR3 comprises 17 residues. Germline CDR1 is LGHNA and CDR2 is YSLEER. V shed 0 bases and J 3 bases; nucleotides not matched to a gene: 7. The CDR3 DNA follows: TGCGCCAGCAGCCAAGATTGGGAGACTAGCGGAACAGATACGCAGTATTTT. Translation gives CASSQDWETSGTDTQYF.

This clonotype was counted many times. The chain couples TRBV9 to TRBJ2-5, with TRBD1 identical over 7 bases. V lost 2 bases, J lost 4 bases, and 5 bases stayed unmatched. Germline lookup yields CDR1 SGDLS and CDR2 YYNGEE. This CDR3 is 14 amino acids long. The CDR3 sequence: CASSVGRGPETQYF. CDR3 DNA sequence: TGTGCCAGCAGCGTTGGTAGGGGGCCAGAGACCCAGTACTTC.

This clonotype was found many times. The chain is built from TRBV10-3 and TRBJ1-2; D is uncertain. This CDR3 is 15 amino acids long. Trimming took 2 bases from V and 0 from J, leaving 10 bases between them. Germline V gene lookup returns CDR1 ENHRY and CDR2 SYGVKD. CDR3 DNA: TGTGCCATCAGTGAGGGCGGTCCGACTAACTATGGCTACACCTTC. It codes for CAISEGGPTNYGYTF.

This clonotype was counted at least ten times. The chain has TRBV12-3 or TRBV12-4 and TRBJ1-5, with D possibly being TRBD1 (6 bases). Trimming took off 5 bases at V and 3 bases at J, with 11 bases between the two ends. The CDR3 extends over 14 amino acids. CDR3 loop: CASSSGQNNQPQHF. The CDR3 nucleotides are TGTGCCAGCAGTAGTGGACAGAACAATCAGCCCCAGCATTTT.

The rearrangement joins TRBV6-1 to TRBJ2-5; weak D call: TRBD1 (6 bases). V gave up 4 bases and J gave up 5 bases, with 11 bases separating them. The CDR3 extends over 13 amino acids. CDR1 is MNHNS, CDR2 SASEGT, per germline. CDR3 in DNA: TGTGCCAGCAGTGCAGGGGCAAGGGAGACCCAGTACTTC. Translation gives CASSAGARETQYF.

This clonotype was detected a few times. CDR3 in amino acids: CASSWDFRTDTQYF. The CDR3 DNA sequence: TGTGCCAGCTCATGGGACTTCCGCACAGATACGCAGTATTTT. This sequence joins TRBV18 and TRBJ2-3, with a tentative D call TRBD2 (6 bases). Germline V gene sequence: CDR1 KGHSH, CDR2 LQKENI. This CDR3 is built from 14 residues. Trimming stripped 5 bases from V and 1 base from J, with 10 bases between.

This clonotype has a handful of counts. This rearrangement joins TRBV5-1 to TRBJ1-6; D possibly corresponds to TRBD1 (6 bases). With 0 bases removed from V and 6 bases from J, the gap between germline ends came to 7 bases. This CDR3 is 14 amino acids long. CDR1 and CDR2 from the germline V gene are SGHRS and YFSETQ. The CDR3 DNA is TGCGCCAGCAGCTTGGGGGGGGCTAATTCACCCCTCCACTTT. Its translation: CASSLGGANSPLHF.